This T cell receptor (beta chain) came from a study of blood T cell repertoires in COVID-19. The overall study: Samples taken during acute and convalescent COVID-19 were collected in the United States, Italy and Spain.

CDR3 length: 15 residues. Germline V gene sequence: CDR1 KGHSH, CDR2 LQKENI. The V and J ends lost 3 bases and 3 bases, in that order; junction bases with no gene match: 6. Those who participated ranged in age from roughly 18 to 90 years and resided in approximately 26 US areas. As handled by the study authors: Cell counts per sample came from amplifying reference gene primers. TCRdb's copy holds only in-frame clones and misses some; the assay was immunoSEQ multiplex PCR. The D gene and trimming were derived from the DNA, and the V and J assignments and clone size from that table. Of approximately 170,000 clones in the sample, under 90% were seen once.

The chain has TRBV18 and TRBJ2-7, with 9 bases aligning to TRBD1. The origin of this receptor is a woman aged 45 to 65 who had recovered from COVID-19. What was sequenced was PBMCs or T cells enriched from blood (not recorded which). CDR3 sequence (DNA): TGTGCCAGCTCACCGGGACAGGGCGGTTTCTACGAGCAGTACTTC. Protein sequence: CASSPGQGGFYEQYF.